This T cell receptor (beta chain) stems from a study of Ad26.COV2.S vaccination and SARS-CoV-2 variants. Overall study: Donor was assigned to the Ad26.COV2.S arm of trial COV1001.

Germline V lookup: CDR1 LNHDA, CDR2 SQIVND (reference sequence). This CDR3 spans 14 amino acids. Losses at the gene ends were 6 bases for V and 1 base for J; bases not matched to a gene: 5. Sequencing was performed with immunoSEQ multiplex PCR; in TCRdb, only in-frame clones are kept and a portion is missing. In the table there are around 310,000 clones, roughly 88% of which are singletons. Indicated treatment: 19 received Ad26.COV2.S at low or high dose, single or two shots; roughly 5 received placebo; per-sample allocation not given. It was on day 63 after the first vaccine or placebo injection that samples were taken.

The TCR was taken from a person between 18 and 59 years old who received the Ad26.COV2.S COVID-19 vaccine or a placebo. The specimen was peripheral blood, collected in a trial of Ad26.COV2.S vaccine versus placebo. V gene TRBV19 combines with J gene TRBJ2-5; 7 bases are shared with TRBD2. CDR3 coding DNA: TGTGCCAGTAGCGGGAGGATCCTCCAAGAGACCCAGTACTTC. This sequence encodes CASSGRILQETQYF.